This T cell receptor beta chain was identified during a study of Ad26.COV2.S vaccination and SARS-CoV-2 variants. As for the study in general: Ad26.COV2.S was injected intramuscularly once or twice, 56 days apart.

Stated treatment: some 20 received Ad26.COV2.S at low or high dose, single or two shots; about five received placebo; per-sample allocation not given. Samples were taken on day 63 after the first vaccine or placebo injection. Boston supplied an adult donor aged 18-55 years. With 4 bases clipped from V and 6 bases from J, the junction kept 7 bases outside the gene matches. The CDR3 extends over 16 amino acids. Germline CDR1 KGHDR, CDR2 SFDVKD. The repertoire was sequenced with immunoSEQ multiplex PCR; TCRdb's copy has only in-frame clones and lacks some. In the table there are about 460,000 clones, approximately 90% of which are singletons.

J is TRBJ2-1 and V is TRBV24-1; TRBD2 agrees at 11 bases. This clonotype originated in a person between 18 and 65 years old who received the Ad26.COV2.S COVID-19 vaccine or a placebo. The sample in question was peripheral blood, obtained in a trial of Ad26.COV2.S vaccine versus placebo. CDR3 bases: TGTGCCACCAGTGACTTAGCGGGAGGGCCTCTCAATGAGCAGTTCTTC. Protein: CATSDLAGGPLNEQFF.